Each of the 31 T cell receptor beta chains below was sequenced from the same sample in a study of cytomegalovirus exposure and HLA in healthy donors. It was with 60 Vbeta and 13 Jbeta primers that the PCR ran. The protocol was immunoSEQ multiplex PCR, while the TCRdb copy is restricted to in-frame clones and leaves out a portion. The table shows 140,000 to 150,000 clones, with over 75% occurring only once. The sequenced material came from PBMCs. These receptors were taken from a woman between 40 and 50 years old in good health and CMV-seronegative.

The chain is built from TRBV7-9 and TRBJ2-7; D possibly corresponds to TRBD2 (6 bases). V shed 2 bases and J shed 0 bases, with 11 bases lying between them. This CDR3 spans 15 amino acids. CDR1 SEHNR and CDR2 FQNEAQ come from the germline V gene (reference sequence). The CDR3 DNA is TGTGCCAGCAGCTTAATGGGGGGAAGCTCCTACGAGCAGTACTTC. Translated: CASSLMGGSSYEQYF.

The V gene is TRBV5-4, the J gene TRBJ1-1, with a tentative D call TRBD1 (6 bases). CDR1 SGHNT and CDR2 YYREEE come from the germline V gene (reference sequence). V gave up 3 bases and J gave up 0 bases, with 12 bases separating them. The CDR3 is 15 amino acids. CDR3 sequence: CASSSGTPMNTEAFF. The CDR3 coding sequence is TGTGCCAGCAGCTCAGGGACACCCATGAACACTGAAGCTTTCTTT.

This clone was recorded a few times. This sequence joins TRBV4-1 and TRBJ1-3, with TRBD1 matching 8 bases. Germline V gene sequence: CDR1 MGHRA, CDR2 YSYEKL. Trimming removed 2 bases from V and 2 bases from J; junction bases left unmatched: 2. The CDR3 runs 15 residues. This chain's CDR3 is CASSQQTGAGNTIYF. As DNA, the CDR3 is TGCGCCAGCAGCCAACAGACAGGGGCTGGAAACACCATATATTTT.

The J gene is TRBJ2-7, the V gene TRBV13, with 11 nucleotides matching TRBD2. The CDR3 loop spans 18 amino acids. J was trimmed by 2 bases and V by 5 bases; bases with no gene match: 14. The germline CDR1 and CDR2 sequences are PRHDT and FYEKMQ (reference sequence). The CDR3 loop is CASSPSRGTSGNTYEQYF. In DNA form, the CDR3 reads TGTGCCAGCAGCCCCTCAAGGGGGACTAGCGGCAATACCTACGAGCAGTACTTC. The variable domain in full, completed from reference TRBV13 and TRBJ2-7, reads AAGVIQSPRHLIKEKRETATLKCYPIPRHDTVYWYQQGPGQDPQFLISFYEKMQSDKGSIPDRFSAQQFSDYHSELNMSSLELGDSALYFCASSPSRGTSGNTYEQYFGPGTRLTVT.

This clone occurred once. The V gene is TRBV27, the J gene TRBJ2-7; 7 nucleotides match TRBD2. This CDR3 comprises 15 residues. Germline trimming cut 5 bases from V and 4 bases from J; bases unmatched to any gene: 11. Germline V gene data show CDR1 as MNHEY and CDR2 as SMNVEV (reference sequence). The CDR3 sequence: CASSPLGLVGYEQYF. The CDR3 DNA reads TGTGCCAGCAGTCCCCTCGGACTAGTGGGGTACGAGCAGTACTTC.

V and J are TRBV5-1 and TRBJ1-1; D is uncertain. The CDR3 consists of 14 residues. Trimming removed 7 bases at V and 1 base at J, with 14 bases between. CDR1 is SGHRS, CDR2 YFSETQ, per germline. As DNA, the CDR3 is TGCGCCAGCGGAGCGGGCGTTGCGAACACTGAAGCTTTCTTT. Its translation is CASGAGVANTEAFF.

This clone was found once. The chain combines TRBV5-1 with TRBJ2-1; 9 bases agree with TRBD2. CDR3 size: 16 residues. Losses at the gene ends were 1 base for V and 0 bases for J; bases not matched to a gene: 2. In germline, CDR1 is SGHRS, CDR2 YFSETQ. CDR3 sequence reads: CASSLISGGSYNEQFF. The CDR3 bases are TGCGCCAGCAGCTTGATTAGCGGGGGCTCCTACAATGAGCAGTTCTTC.

The chain employs TRBV7-9 and TRBJ1-1; 7 bases match TRBD1. V shed 5 bases, J shed 1 base, and the junction held 7 bases outside the gene matches. Germline loops: CDR1 SEHNR, CDR2 FQNEAQ (reference sequence). The CDR3 runs to 15 residues. The CDR3 bases are TGTGCCAGCAGCGTTCACAGGGGAGGGAACACTGAAGCTTTCTTT. Its translation: CASSVHRGGNTEAFF.

A note on this clone: The junction does not match germline at one end; this may be a read error. The chain recombines TRBV7-9 with TRBJ2-7; D gene ambiguous. Germline CDR1 is SEHNR and CDR2 is FQNEAQ (reference sequence). The CDR3 covers 15 residues. The CDR3 reads CASTTAERSSYEQYF. CDR3 coding DNA: TGTGCAAGCACGACGGCTGAAAGGAGCTCCTACGAGCAGTACTTC. Combining the CDR3 with reference TRBV7-9 and TRBJ2-7 gives the whole variable domain DTGVSQNPRHKITKRGQNVTFRCDPISEHNRLYWYRQTLGQGPEFLTYFQNEAQLEKSRLLSDRFSAERPKGSFSTLEIQRTEQGDSAMYLCASTTAERSSYEQYFGPGTRLTVT.

This clone was seen only once. This chain joins TRBV2 and TRBJ1-3; D not resolved. V gave up 6 bases and J gave up 4 bases, with 10 bases separating them. In germline, CDR1 is SNHLY, CDR2 FYNNEI. This CDR3 contains 13 residues. The CDR3 is CASSPIQGNTIYF. Written as DNA, the CDR3 is TGTGCCAGCAGCCCTATACAGGGAAACACCATATATTTT.

The chain recombines TRBV30 with TRBJ2-3, with D tentatively TRBD1 (6 bases). There are 12 residues in the CDR3. CDR1 and CDR2 from the germline V gene are GTSNPN and SVGIG (reference sequence). With 2 bases removed from V and 5 bases from J, the gap between germline ends came to 8 bases. This chain's CDR3 is CAWSIQGDTQYF. DNA for the CDR3: TGTGCCTGGAGTATACAGGGAGATACGCAGTATTTT. The complete variable domain, with remaining parts taken from reference TRBV30 and TRBJ2-3, reads SQTIHQWPATLVQPVGSPLSLECTVEGTSNPNLYWYRQAAGRGLQLLFYSVGIGQISSEVPQNLSASRPQDRQFILSSKKLLLSDSGFYLCAWSIQGDTQYFGPGTRLTVL.

The chain has TRBV6-5 and TRBJ1-2; possibly TRBD1 for D (6 bases). The ends were cut back, 2 bases at V and 7 bases at J, with 14 bases in the middle. Germline values: CDR1 MNHEY, CDR2 SVGAGI. This CDR3 has 14 amino acids. The chain's CDR3 is CASSYPGAKGGYTF. The DNA of the CDR3 is TGTGCCAGCAGTTACCCAGGGGCAAAGGGTGGCTACACCTTC.

This chain uses TRBV9 with TRBJ1-1, with a tentative D call TRBD1 (6 bases). The V gene lost 6 bases and the J gene lost 3 bases, with 18 bases spanning the gap. The CDR3 covers 15 residues. Germline values: CDR1 SGDLS, CDR2 YYNGEE. CDR3 sequence: CASNSLLEGDTEAFF. CDR3 coding DNA: TGTGCCAGCAACTCTCTGCTCGAGGGGGACACTGAAGCTTTCTTT.

The chain joins TRBV4-2 to TRBJ2-1; 10 bases match TRBD2. V was pared by 2 bases and J by 5 bases, with 15 bases of the junction left unmatched. The CDR3 runs to 19 residues. Germline V gives CDR1 LGHNA, CDR2 YNFKEQ. The CDR3 coding sequence is TGTGCCAGCAGCCAAAAAGGACTAGCGGCCACTTATACCGACAATGAGCAGTTCTTC. Protein product: CASSQKGLAATYTDNEQFF.

The chain links TRBV14 to TRBJ2-3; D possibly corresponds to TRBD2 (5 bases). The germline V gene encodes CDR1 SGHDN and CDR2 FVKESK. This CDR3 spans 15 amino acids. Trimming left V 1 base short and J 4 bases short, with 12 bases between. The CDR3 sequence is CASSQGTISADTQYF. CDR3 sequence (DNA): TGTGCCAGCAGCCAAGGAACTATTAGCGCAGATACGCAGTATTTT.

The chain has TRBV7-6 and TRBJ2-1; 7 nucleotides agree with TRBD2. CDR1 is SGHVS and CDR2 is FNYEAQ in the germline V gene. The CDR3 covers 16 residues. V lost 0 bases and J lost 6; bases outside the gene matches: 8. The CDR3 DNA reads TGTGCCAGCAGCTTAGCGCAAGCGGGATCAATCAATGAGCAGTTCTTC. It encodes CASSLAQAGSINEQFF.

The chain uses TRBV10-1 and TRBJ1-1, with 10 positions matching TRBD1. This CDR3 has 14 amino acids. The ends lost 9 bases at V and 1 base at J; junction bases unmatched: 5. Germline V gene data show CDR1 as WNHNN and CDR2 as SYGVQD (reference sequence). The CDR3 region is CASGTGATNTEAFF. The CDR3 DNA sequence: TGCGCCAGTGGGACAGGGGCTACGAACACTGAAGCTTTCTTT.

This sequence joins TRBV5-5 and TRBJ2-7; TRBD2 agrees at 10 bases. The CDR3 loop spans 17 amino acids. Germline CDR1 is SGHKS and CDR2 is YYEKEE (reference sequence). J was trimmed by 1 base and V by 3 bases; bases with no gene match: 10. The chain's CDR3 is CASSSGTGTSVSYEQYF. The CDR3 region has the DNA TGTGCCAGCAGCTCGGGAACCGGGACTAGCGTGTCCTACGAGCAGTACTTC.

This clone came up once. The J gene is TRBJ1-1, the V gene TRBV11-3; D is possibly TRBD1 (6 bases). CDR3 length: 13 residues. Germline V gives CDR1 SGHNT, CDR2 YENEEA. V was shortened by 5 bases and J by 2 bases, with 9 bases between the two germline ends. CDR3 DNA: TGTGCCAGCAGCCCAGGGGTAAACACTGAAGCTTTCTTT. It translates to CASSPGVNTEAFF.

The chain has TRBV6-5 and TRBJ1-1; D gene ambiguous. In germline, CDR1 is MNHEY, CDR2 SVGAGI. V dropped 1 base and J dropped 1 base, with 7 bases sitting between them. The CDR3 totals 14 residues. CDR3 region: CASSYLPGNTEAFF. For the CDR3, the DNA is TGTGCCAGCAGTTACTTACCCGGGAACACTGAAGCTTTCTTT.

V and J are TRBV4-1 and TRBJ2-7; TRBD2 is a possible D gene (6 bases). This CDR3 is 17 amino acids long. Trimming stripped 0 bases from V and 3 bases from J, with 18 bases between. CDR1 and CDR2 from the germline V gene are MGHRA and YSYEKL. The CDR3 is CASSQDGRRLGVYEQYF. In DNA, the CDR3 is TGCGCCAGCAGCCAAGATGGGCGGAGACTAGGGGTCTACGAGCAGTACTTC.

The rearrangement uses TRBV28 and TRBJ2-7; 8 nucleotides align to TRBD1. J gave up 5 bases and V 7 bases, and 4 bases lay outside the gene matches. CDR3 size: 12 residues. Germline loops: CDR1 MDHEN, CDR2 SYDVKM. The CDR3 sequence is CASKDRVNEQYF. The CDR3, as DNA: TGTGCCAGCAAGGACAGGGTTAACGAGCAGTACTTC. Full variable domain (rest looked up from reference TRBV28 and TRBJ2-7): DVKVTQSSRYLVKRTGEKVFLECVQDMDHENMFWYRQDPGLGLRLIYFSYDVKMKEKGDIPEGYSVSREKKERFSLILESASTNQTSMYLCASKDRVNEQYFGPGTRLTVT.

V is TRBV6-1 and J is TRBJ1-2, with D possibly TRBD1 on 5 matching bases. The V gene's germline CDR1 is MNHNS and CDR2 SASEGT. The CDR3 spans 18 residues. V shed 2 bases and J shed 4 bases, with 23 bases lying between them. Here the CDR3 reads CASSENPAGSGWGYGYTF. The CDR3 DNA is TGTGCCAGCAGTGAAAATCCGGCGGGGTCAGGGTGGGGCTATGGCTACACCTTC.

The genes are TRBV7-2 and TRBJ2-3, with TRBD2 as a possible D gene (5 bases). Germline CDR1 reads SGHTA; CDR2 reads FQGNSA. Trimming stripped 7 bases from V and 2 bases from J, with 16 bases between. The CDR3 runs to 15 residues. The CDR3 loop is CASNSRTADTDTQYF. The CDR3 nucleotides read TGTGCCAGCAACTCCCGGACTGCCGACACAGATACGCAGTATTTT.

The V gene is TRBV29-1, the J gene TRBJ2-7; tentatively, D is TRBD2 (5 bases). Germline lookup yields CDR1 SQVTM and CDR2 ANQGSEA. The CDR3 loop spans 14 amino acids. The V gene lost 0 bases and the J gene lost 5 bases, with 14 bases spanning the gap. The CDR3 sequence is CSVEDGRPGDEQYF. CDR3 nucleotides: TGCAGCGTTGAAGATGGCAGGCCCGGGGACGAGCAGTACTTC.

This clone was seen a single time. The chain uses TRBV4-1 and TRBJ1-4, with TRBD1 matching over 9 bases. The CDR3 is 17 residues long. Trimming took 4 bases from V and 6 from J; bases not matched to a gene: 12. Per germline, CDR1 MGHRA and CDR2 YSYEKL. CDR3 loop: CASSPRDRADGDEKLFF. In DNA, the CDR3 is TGCGCCAGCAGCCCCCGGGACAGGGCCGACGGGGATGAAAAACTGTTTTTT.

The chain employs TRBV5-1 and TRBJ2-3; D ambiguous. Germline CDR1 SGHRS, CDR2 YFSETQ. V was trimmed by 4 bases and J by 1 base, leaving 7 bases between them. This CDR3 region has 13 residues. As DNA, the CDR3 is TGCGCCAGCAGCCCGTCCGGCACAGATACGCAGTATTTT. This sequence encodes CASSPSGTDTQYF.

The chain carries TRBV5-5 and TRBJ1-1; 11 bases align to TRBD1. Germline CDR1 and CDR2: SGHKS and YYEKEE (reference sequence). The CDR3 extends over 14 amino acids. V was clipped by 4 bases and J by 10 bases; unmatched bases: 9. The CDR3 DNA follows: TGTGCCAGCAGCGGGGCCGGGACAGGGGGGGTAGCTTTCTTT. This encodes CASSGAGTGGVAFF.

The rearrangement joins TRBV5-1 to TRBJ2-1; 14 bases map to TRBD2. This CDR3 comprises 17 residues. The germline V gene has CDR1 SGHRS and CDR2 YFSETQ. With V trimmed by 7 bases and J by 7 bases, 13 bases remained unmatched. CDR3 protein: CASGSTSGRAIRNEQFF. For the CDR3, the DNA is TGCGCCAGCGGATCGACTAGCGGGAGGGCCATTCGTAATGAGCAGTTCTTC.

This clone showed up just once. V is TRBV6-1 and J is TRBJ2-1; TRBD1 might be the D (6 bases). Trimming left V 4 bases short and J 0 bases short, with 10 bases between. The CDR3 extends over 15 amino acids. The germline CDR1 and CDR2 sequences are MNHNS and SASEGT. The CDR3 here is CASSGGHSSYNEQFF. The CDR3 DNA sequence: TGTGCCAGCAGTGGGGGACACAGCTCCTACAATGAGCAGTTCTTC.

J is TRBJ2-3 and V is TRBV30, with 7 bases identical to TRBD2. Germline V lookup: CDR1 GTSNPN, CDR2 SVGIG (reference sequence). The V and J ends lost 2 bases and 8 bases, in that order; junction bases with no gene match: 10. This CDR3 is built from 14 residues. CDR3 sequence: CAWSSVAGRGTQYF. In nucleotides, the CDR3 is TGTGCCTGGAGTAGCGTGGCAGGGAGGGGTACGCAGTATTTT.